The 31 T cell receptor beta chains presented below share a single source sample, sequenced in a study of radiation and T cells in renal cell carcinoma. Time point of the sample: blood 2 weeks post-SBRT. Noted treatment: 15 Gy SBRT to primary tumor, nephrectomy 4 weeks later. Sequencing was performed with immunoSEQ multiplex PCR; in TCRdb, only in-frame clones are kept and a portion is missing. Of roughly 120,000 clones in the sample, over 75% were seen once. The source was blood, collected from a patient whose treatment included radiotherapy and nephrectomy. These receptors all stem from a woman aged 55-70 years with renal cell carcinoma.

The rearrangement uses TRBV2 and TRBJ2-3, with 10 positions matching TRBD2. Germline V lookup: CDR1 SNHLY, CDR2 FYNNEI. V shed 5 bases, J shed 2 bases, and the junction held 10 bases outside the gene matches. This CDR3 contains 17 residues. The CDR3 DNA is TGTGCCAGCAGTTTTCCTACTAGCGGGACCCCCACAGATACGCAGTATTTT. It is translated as CASSFPTSGTPTDTQYF.

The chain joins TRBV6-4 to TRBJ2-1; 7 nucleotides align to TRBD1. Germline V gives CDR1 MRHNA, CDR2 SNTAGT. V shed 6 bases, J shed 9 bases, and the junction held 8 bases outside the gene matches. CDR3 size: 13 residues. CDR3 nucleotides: TGTGCCAGCAGCAACGACAGGGCGGGTGAGCAGTTCTTC. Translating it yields CASSNDRAGEQFF.

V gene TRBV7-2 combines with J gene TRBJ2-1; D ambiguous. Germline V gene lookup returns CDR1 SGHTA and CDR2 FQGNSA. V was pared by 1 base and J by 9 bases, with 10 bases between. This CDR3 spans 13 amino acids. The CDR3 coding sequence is TGTGCCAGCAGCTTAGAGGTAGTTTCTGAGCAGTTCTTC. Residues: CASSLEVVSEQFF. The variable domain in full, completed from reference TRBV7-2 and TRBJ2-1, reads GAGVSQSPSNKVTEKGKDVELRCDPISGHTALYWYRQSLGQGLEFLIYFQGNSAPDKSGLPSDRFSAERTGGSVSTLTIQRTQQEDSAVYLCASSLEVVSEQFFGPGTRLTVL.

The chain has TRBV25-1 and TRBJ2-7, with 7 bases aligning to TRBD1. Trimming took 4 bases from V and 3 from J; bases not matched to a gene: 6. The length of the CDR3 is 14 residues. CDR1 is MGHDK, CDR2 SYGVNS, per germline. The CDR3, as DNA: TGTGCCAGCAGTGGGGACAGTAACCTCTACGAGCAGTACTTC. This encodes CASSGDSNLYEQYF.

The CDR3 DNA is TGTGCCAGCAGTTTTGGCCCTAATGGTGAAAAACTGTTTTTT. Translated: CASSFGPNGEKLFF. The gene calls are TRBV7-9 and TRBJ1-4; unclear D gene. With 6 bases removed from V and 7 bases from J, the gap between germline ends came to 15 bases. CDR3 length equals 14 residues. Germline V lookup: CDR1 SEHNR, CDR2 FQNEAQ (reference sequence). The full variable domain, completed using reference TRBV7-9 and TRBJ1-4, is DTGVSQNPRHKITKRGQNVTFRCDPISEHNRLYWYRQTLGQGPEFLTYFQNEAQLEKSRLLSDRFSAERPKGSFSTLEIQRTEQGDSAMYLCASSFGPNGEKLFFGSGTQLSVL.

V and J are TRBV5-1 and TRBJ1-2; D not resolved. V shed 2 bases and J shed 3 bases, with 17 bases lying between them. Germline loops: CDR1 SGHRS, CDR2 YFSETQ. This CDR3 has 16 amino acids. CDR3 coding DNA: TGCGCCAGCAGCTTAAGATACGGGGAGGGCGACTATGGCTACACCTTC. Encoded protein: CASSLRYGEGDYGYTF.

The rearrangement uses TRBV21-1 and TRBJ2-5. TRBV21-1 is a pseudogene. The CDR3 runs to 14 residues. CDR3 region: CASTATTDQETQYF. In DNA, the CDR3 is TGTGCCAGCACCGCAACTACAGACCAAGAGACCCAGTACTTC.

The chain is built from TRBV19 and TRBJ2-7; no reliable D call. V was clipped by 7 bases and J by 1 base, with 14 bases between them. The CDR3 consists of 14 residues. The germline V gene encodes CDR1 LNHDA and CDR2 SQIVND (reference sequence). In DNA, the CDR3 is TGTGCCAGTACCCATCGGACGGATTCCTACGAGCAGTACTTC. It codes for CASTHRTDSYEQYF.

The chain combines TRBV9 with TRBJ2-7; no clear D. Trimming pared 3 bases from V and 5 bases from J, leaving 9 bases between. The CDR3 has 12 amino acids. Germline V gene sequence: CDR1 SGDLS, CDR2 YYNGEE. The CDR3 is CASSALGDEQYF. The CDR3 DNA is TGTGCCAGCAGCGCCCTTGGGGACGAGCAGTACTTC.

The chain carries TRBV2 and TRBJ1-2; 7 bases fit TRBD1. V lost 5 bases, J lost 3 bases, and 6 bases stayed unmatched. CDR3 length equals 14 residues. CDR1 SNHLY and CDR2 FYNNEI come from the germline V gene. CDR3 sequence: CASSRQGGHYGYTF. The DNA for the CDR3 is TGTGCCAGCAGTCGACAGGGAGGACACTATGGCTACACCTTC.

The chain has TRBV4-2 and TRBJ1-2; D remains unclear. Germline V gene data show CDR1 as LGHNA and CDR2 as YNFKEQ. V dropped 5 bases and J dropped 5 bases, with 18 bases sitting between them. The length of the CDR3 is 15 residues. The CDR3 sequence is CASSLVGRDGYGYTF. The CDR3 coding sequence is TGTGCCAGCAGCTTGGTCGGCCGGGATGGATATGGCTACACCTTC.

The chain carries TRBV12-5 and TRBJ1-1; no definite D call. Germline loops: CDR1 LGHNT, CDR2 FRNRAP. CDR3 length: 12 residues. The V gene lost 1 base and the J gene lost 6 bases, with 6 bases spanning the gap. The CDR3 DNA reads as TGTGCTAGTGGTTTGGAGGACTCTGAAGCTTTCTTT. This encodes CASGLEDSEAFF.

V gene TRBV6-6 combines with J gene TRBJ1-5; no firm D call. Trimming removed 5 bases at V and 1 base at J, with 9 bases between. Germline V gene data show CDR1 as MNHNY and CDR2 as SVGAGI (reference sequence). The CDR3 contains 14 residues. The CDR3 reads CASSVGRSNQPQHF. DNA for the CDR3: TGTGCCAGCAGTGTAGGGAGAAGCAATCAGCCCCAGCATTTT.

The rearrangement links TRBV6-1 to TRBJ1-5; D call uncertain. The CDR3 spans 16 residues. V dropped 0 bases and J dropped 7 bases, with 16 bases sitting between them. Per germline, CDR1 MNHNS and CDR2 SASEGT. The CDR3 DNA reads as TGTGCCAGCAGTGAAGCGTTTGACGGCCTTTCGCAGCCCCAGCATTTT. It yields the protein CASSEAFDGLSQPQHF.

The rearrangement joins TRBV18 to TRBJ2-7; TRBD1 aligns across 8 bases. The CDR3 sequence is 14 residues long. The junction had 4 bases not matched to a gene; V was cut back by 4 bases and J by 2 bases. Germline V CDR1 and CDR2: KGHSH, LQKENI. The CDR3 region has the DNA TGTGCCAGCTCACTCCGACAGGGGCCCTACGAGCAGTACTTC. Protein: CASSLRQGPYEQYF.

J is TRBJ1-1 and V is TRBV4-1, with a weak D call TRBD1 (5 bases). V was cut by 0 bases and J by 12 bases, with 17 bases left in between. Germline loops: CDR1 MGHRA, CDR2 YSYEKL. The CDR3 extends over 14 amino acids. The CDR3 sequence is CASSQDPREGLTFF. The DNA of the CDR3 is TGCGCCAGCAGCCAAGACCCCAGGGAGGGTTTGACTTTCTTT.

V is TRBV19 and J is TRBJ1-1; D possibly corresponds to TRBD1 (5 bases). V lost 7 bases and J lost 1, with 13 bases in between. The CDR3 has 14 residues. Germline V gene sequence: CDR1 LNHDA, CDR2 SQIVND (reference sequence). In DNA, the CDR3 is TGTGCCAGTACCGGGACCTCCGGGAACACTGAAGCTTTCTTT. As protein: CASTGTSGNTEAFF. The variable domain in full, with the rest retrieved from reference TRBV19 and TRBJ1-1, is DGGITQSPKYLFRKEGQNVTLSCEQNLNHDAMYWYRQDPGQGLRLIYYSQIVNDFQKGDIAEGYSVSREKKESFPLTVTSAQKNPTAFYLCASTGTSGNTEAFFGQGTRLTVV.

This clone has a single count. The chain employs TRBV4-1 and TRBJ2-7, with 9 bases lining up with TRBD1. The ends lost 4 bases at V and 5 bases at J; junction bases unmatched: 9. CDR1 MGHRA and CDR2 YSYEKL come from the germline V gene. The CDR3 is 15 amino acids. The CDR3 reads CASSPRDRVPHEQYF. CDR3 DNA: TGCGCCAGCAGCCCCCGGGACAGGGTTCCCCACGAGCAGTACTTC.

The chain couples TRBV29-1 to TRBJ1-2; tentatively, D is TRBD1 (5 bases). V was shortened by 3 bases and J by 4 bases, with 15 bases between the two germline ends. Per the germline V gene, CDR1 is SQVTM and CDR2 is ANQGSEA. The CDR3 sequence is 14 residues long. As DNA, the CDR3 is TGCAGCGTTGAGGGTGGGGACGACCTCTATGGCTACACCTTC. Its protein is CSVEGGDDLYGYTF.

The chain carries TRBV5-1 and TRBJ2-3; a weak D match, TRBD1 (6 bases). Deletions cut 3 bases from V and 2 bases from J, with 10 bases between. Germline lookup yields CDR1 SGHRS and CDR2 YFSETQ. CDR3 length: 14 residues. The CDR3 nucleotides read TGCGCCAGCAGCTACAGGGTTTTCACAGATACGCAGTATTTT. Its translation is CASSYRVFTDTQYF.

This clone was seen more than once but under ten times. The CDR3: CASSLNRGTEAFF. The DNA for the CDR3 is TGTGCCAGTAGTCTTAATCGGGGTACTGAAGCTTTCTTT. The chain has TRBV19 and TRBJ1-1; D uncertain. The CDR3 consists of 13 residues. The V end was cut by 5 bases, the J end by 5 bases, with 12 bases between. Germline CDR1 reads LNHDA; CDR2 reads SQIVND (reference sequence).

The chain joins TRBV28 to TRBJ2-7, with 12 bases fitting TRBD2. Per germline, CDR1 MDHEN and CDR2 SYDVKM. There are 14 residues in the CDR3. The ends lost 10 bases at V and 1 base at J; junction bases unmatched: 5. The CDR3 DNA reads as TGTGCCACTACGACTAGCGGGGGTTCCTACGAGCAGTACTTC. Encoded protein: CATTTSGGSYEQYF.

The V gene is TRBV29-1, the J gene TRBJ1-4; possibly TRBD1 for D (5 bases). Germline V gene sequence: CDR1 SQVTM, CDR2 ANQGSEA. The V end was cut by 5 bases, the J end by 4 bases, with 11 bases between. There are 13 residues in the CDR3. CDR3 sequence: CSVPREGNEKLFF. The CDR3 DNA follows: TGCAGCGTTCCCAGGGAGGGTAATGAAAAACTGTTTTTT. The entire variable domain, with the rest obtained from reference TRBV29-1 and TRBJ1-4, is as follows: SAVISQKPSRDICQRGTSLTIQCQVDSQVTMMFWYRQQPGQSLTLIATANQGSEATYESGFVIDKFPISRPNLTFSTLTVSNMSPEDSSIYLCSVPREGNEKLFFGSGTQLSVL.

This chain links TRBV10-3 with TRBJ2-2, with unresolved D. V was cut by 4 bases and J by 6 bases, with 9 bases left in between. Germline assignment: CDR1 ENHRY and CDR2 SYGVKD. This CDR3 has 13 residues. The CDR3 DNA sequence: TGTGCCATCAGTGGGGTGGTCTCCGGGGAGCTGTTTTTT. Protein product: CAISGVVSGELFF.

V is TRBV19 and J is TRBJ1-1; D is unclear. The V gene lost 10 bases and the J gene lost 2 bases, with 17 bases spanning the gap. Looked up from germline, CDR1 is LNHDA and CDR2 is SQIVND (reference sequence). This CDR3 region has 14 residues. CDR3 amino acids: CATRSGGANTEAFF. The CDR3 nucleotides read TGTGCCACTCGATCCGGCGGAGCTAACACTGAAGCTTTCTTT.

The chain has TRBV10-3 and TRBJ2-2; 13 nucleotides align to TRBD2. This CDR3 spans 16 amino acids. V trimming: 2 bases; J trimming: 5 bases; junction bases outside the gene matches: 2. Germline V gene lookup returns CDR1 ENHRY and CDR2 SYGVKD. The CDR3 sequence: CAISELGLAGTGELFF. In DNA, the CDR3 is TGTGCCATCAGTGAGCTGGGACTAGCGGGGACCGGGGAGCTGTTTTTT.

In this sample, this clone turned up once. CDR3 nucleotides: TGTGCCAGCAGCAGAACCGGGACAGGGACAGATACGCAGTATTTT. Translating it yields CASSRTGTGTDTQYF. The chain carries TRBV5-4 and TRBJ2-3; TRBD1 agrees at 9 bases. Per the germline V gene, CDR1 is SGHNT and CDR2 is YYREEE (reference sequence). The CDR3 totals 15 residues. Trimming removed 4 bases from V and 3 bases from J; junction bases left unmatched: 6.

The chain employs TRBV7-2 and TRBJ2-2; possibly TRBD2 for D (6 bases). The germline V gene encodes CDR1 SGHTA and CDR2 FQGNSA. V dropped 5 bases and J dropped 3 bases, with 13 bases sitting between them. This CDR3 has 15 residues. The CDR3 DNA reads TGTGCCAGCAGCAAGCCGGGACTCTACACCGGGGAGCTGTTTTTT. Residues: CASSKPGLYTGELFF.

The CDR3 DNA is TGTGCCAGCAGTGACAGGGTGAACACTGAAGCTTTCTTT. This codes for CASSDRVNTEAFF. The genes are TRBV5-4 and TRBJ1-1; 7 bases align to TRBD1. Germline CDR1 SGHNT, CDR2 YYREEE (reference sequence). J lost 0 bases, V lost 5 bases, and 1 base had no gene match. The CDR3 has 13 amino acids.

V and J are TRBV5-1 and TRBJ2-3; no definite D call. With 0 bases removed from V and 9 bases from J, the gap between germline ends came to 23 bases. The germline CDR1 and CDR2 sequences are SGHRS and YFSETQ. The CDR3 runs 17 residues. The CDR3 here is CASSLGILIGVGETQYF. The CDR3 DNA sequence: TGCGCCAGCAGCTTGGGGATTCTGATAGGAGTAGGTGAGACGCAGTATTTT.

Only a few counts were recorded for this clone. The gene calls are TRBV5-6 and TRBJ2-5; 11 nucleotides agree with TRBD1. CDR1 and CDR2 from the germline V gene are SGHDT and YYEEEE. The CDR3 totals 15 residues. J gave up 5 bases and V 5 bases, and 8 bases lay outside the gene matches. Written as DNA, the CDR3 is TGTGCCAGCAGTTTTGGACAGGGGGCGACGGAGACCCAGTACTTC. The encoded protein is CASSFGQGATETQYF.